This passage covers 16 T cell receptor beta chains from one sample sequenced in a study of cytomegalovirus exposure and HLA in healthy donors (dated 2017 in TCRdb). Library prep was done by the immunoSEQ multiplex PCR assay. For the multiplex PCR, a mixture combining 60 forward primers for TCR Vbeta segments and 13 reverse primers for TCR Jbeta segments was used. TCRdb took over this immuneACCESS table, retaining in-frame rearrangements with V and J assigned. Such tables are incomplete; in checked studies, under half of the missing clones stem from an unresolved V gene, and the remainder is unexplained. Across this sample there are fewer than 200,000 clones, with roughly 10% seen only once. Jointly, the top ten make up less than 1.5% of the sample. Sequenced input: PBMCs. All receptors derive from a woman in her twenties or thirties in good health and CMV-seropositive.

The sample holds a few counts of this clone. The chain uses TRBV7-8 and TRBJ1-2; 10 bases are a match to TRBD1. Trimming removed 5 bases from V and 8 bases from J; junction bases left unmatched: 14. The germline CDR1 and CDR2 sequences are SGHVS and FQNEAQ. This CDR3 contains 16 residues. The CDR3 nucleotides are TGTGCCAGCAGCACACTCCCGCGACAGGGGGCGGGAGGCTACACCTTC. Translated: CASSTLPRQGAGGYTF.

This clone was found a few times. Written as DNA, the CDR3 is TGCGCCAGCAGCCGGCAGGGGTTGCAGTATTTT. Protein product: CASSRQGLQYF. V is TRBV4-1 and J is TRBJ2-3, with D perhaps matching TRBD1 (6 bases). The CDR3 contains 11 residues. Between the trimmed V and J ends, which lost 4 bases and 11 bases, there was a span of 10 bases. Germline loops: CDR1 MGHRA, CDR2 YSYEKL.

This sequence joins TRBV7-1 and TRBJ2-7; tentative D call: TRBD2 (6 bases). TRBV7-1 is an ORF; its function is uncertain. The CDR3 consists of 24 residues. V was shortened by 3 bases and J by 0 bases, with 39 bases between the two germline ends. Written as DNA, the CDR3 is TGTGCCAGCAGCTCTTCTCTTGCGGGGAAGGCGCCAGTCGAACTGGGAGTCCTCTCCTACGAGCAGTACTTC. The encoded protein is CASSSSLAGKAPVELGVLSYEQYF.

The chain has TRBV7-9 and TRBJ2-1; D gene unclear. The CDR3 runs to 13 residues. The V and J ends lost 5 bases and 1 base respectively, with 6 bases between them. CDR1 and CDR2 from the germline V gene are SEHNR and FQNEAQ (reference sequence). The CDR3 nucleotides are TGTGCCAGCAGCACATATTCCTACAATGAGCAGTTCTTC. The encoded protein is CASSTYSYNEQFF.

This clone has just a few counts. The chain recombines TRBV12-5 with TRBJ1-1; D is perhaps TRBD1 (5 bases). Germline CDR1 and CDR2: LGHNT and FRNRAP. The V end was cut by 2 bases, the J end by 1 base, with 11 bases between. The CDR3 runs to 15 residues. CDR3: CASGLLGRANTEAFF. The CDR3 DNA reads as TGTGCTAGTGGTTTGCTAGGCAGGGCGAACACTGAAGCTTTCTTT.

The chain uses TRBV4-1 and TRBJ2-5; 8 bases map to TRBD1. Looked up from germline, CDR1 is MGHRA and CDR2 is YSYEKL. The CDR3 loop spans 15 amino acids. J lost 5 bases, V lost 1 base, and 6 bases had no gene match. As DNA, the CDR3 is TGCGCCAGCAGCCAAGGGTGGACAGGGATGGAGACCCAGTACTTC. It yields the protein CASSQGWTGMETQYF.

This clone has just a few counts. The V gene is TRBV7-8, the J gene TRBJ2-1; tentatively, D is TRBD2 (5 bases). The CDR3 totals 16 residues. Germline assignment: CDR1 SGHVS and CDR2 FQNEAQ. Trimming pared 5 bases from V and 1 base from J, leaving 15 bases between. The CDR3 sequence is CASSPPARASYNEQFF. The CDR3 DNA is TGTGCCAGCAGCCCTCCCGCGCGGGCATCCTACAATGAGCAGTTCTTC.

A note on this clone: One end of the junction is discordant with germline, which a read error may explain. The genes are TRBV5-1 and TRBJ2-1; D perhaps matches TRBD2 (6 bases). Germline loops: CDR1 SGHRS, CDR2 YFSETQ. This CDR3 has 15 amino acids. The CDR3 loop reads CASSLDGGNIDEQFF. The CDR3 nucleotides read TGCGCCAGCAGTTTGGATGGGGGGAATATCGATGAGCAGTTCTTC.

In this sample, this clone turned up a few times. This CDR3 is also generated by other DNA sequences in the sample. This sequence joins TRBV5-6 and TRBJ1-2; TRBD1 matches at 9 bases. The germline gives CDR1 SGHDT, CDR2 YYEEEE. Trimming removed 0 bases from V and 5 bases from J; junction bases left unmatched: 5. The CDR3 sequence is 15 residues long. CDR3 in amino acids: CASSLGDRVQYGYTF. The CDR3 nucleotides read TGTGCCAGCAGCTTGGGGGACAGGGTCCAGTATGGCTACACCTTC.

This clone appeared a few times. V is TRBV6-1 and J is TRBJ1-3; TRBD1 might be the D (5 bases). Per the germline V gene, CDR1 is MNHNS and CDR2 is SASEGT. V gave up 1 base and J gave up 4 bases, with 11 bases separating them. The length of the CDR3 is 15 residues. CDR3 coding DNA: TGTGCCAGCAGTGAAGGCGGGACCCAAGGAAACACCATATATTTT. It yields the protein CASSEGGTQGNTIYF.

The sample holds a few counts of this clone. The V call is TRBV14, the J call TRBJ1-4, with D uncertain. Germline V gene sequence: CDR1 SGHDN, CDR2 FVKESK. V was pared by 0 bases and J by 2 bases, with 13 bases between. The CDR3 extends over 17 amino acids. The CDR3 is CASSQDWGGLTNEKLFF. As DNA, the CDR3 is TGTGCCAGCAGCCAAGATTGGGGAGGGCTTACTAATGAAAAACTGTTTTTT.

This sequence joins TRBV9 and TRBJ2-2; 7 bases agree with TRBD1. This CDR3 has 15 residues. The germline CDR1 and CDR2 sequences are SGDLS and YYNGEE. V lost 3 bases to trimming and J lost 7 bases; unmatched junction nucleotides: 9. Here the CDR3 DNA reads TGTGCCAGCAGCGCCACGACAGGGTTGGGCGGGGAGCTGTTTTTT. Amino acids: CASSATTGLGGELFF.

The chain has TRBV30 and TRBJ1-5, with D perhaps matching TRBD1 (5 bases). Germline assignment: CDR1 GTSNPN and CDR2 SVGIG (reference sequence). The V gene lost 4 bases and the J gene lost 1 base, with 11 bases spanning the gap. This CDR3 is 14 amino acids long. The CDR3 sequence: CAWNRGGSNQPQHF. The CDR3 region has the DNA TGTGCCTGGAACCGGGGGGGAAGCAATCAGCCCCAGCATTTT.

The table lists this clone with many counts. DNA of the CDR3: TGTGCCAGCAGCTCCGGGACTAGCGGGACACTCCTCTACAATGAGCAGTTCTTC. This gives the protein CASSSGTSGTLLYNEQFF. The chain joins TRBV5-8 to TRBJ2-1, with 13 bases lining up with TRBD2. Trimming took 3 bases from V and 3 from J; bases not matched to a gene: 9. The germline V gene encodes CDR1 SGHTS and CDR2 YDEGEE. The CDR3 is 18 amino acids.

This clone was observed a few times. This chain links TRBV9 with TRBJ2-7; 8 bases are a match to TRBD1. V trimming: 0 bases; J trimming: 7 bases; junction bases outside the gene matches: 12. The CDR3 is 16 amino acids. The V gene's germline CDR1 is SGDLS and CDR2 YYNGEE. CDR3 in amino acids: CASSVAPGQGTEEQYF. The CDR3 DNA is TGTGCCAGCAGCGTAGCTCCAGGACAGGGAACGGAAGAGCAGTACTTC.

The rearrangement uses TRBV7-2 and TRBJ1-1, with D unresolved. CDR1 and CDR2 from the germline V gene are SGHTA and FQGNSA. V was pared by 3 bases and J by 6 bases, with 11 bases between. This CDR3 is built from 13 residues. The CDR3 bases are TGTGCCAGCAGCTTTTCGGAGGGCGCTGAAGCTTTCTTT. Its translation: CASSFSEGAEAFF. The full variable domain, rest sourced from reference TRBV7-2 and TRBJ1-1, is GAGVSQSPSNKVTEKGKDVELRCDPISGHTALYWYRQSLGQGLEFLIYFQGNSAPDKSGLPSDRFSAERTGGSVSTLTIQRTQQEDSAVYLCASSFSEGAEAFFGQGTRLTVV.